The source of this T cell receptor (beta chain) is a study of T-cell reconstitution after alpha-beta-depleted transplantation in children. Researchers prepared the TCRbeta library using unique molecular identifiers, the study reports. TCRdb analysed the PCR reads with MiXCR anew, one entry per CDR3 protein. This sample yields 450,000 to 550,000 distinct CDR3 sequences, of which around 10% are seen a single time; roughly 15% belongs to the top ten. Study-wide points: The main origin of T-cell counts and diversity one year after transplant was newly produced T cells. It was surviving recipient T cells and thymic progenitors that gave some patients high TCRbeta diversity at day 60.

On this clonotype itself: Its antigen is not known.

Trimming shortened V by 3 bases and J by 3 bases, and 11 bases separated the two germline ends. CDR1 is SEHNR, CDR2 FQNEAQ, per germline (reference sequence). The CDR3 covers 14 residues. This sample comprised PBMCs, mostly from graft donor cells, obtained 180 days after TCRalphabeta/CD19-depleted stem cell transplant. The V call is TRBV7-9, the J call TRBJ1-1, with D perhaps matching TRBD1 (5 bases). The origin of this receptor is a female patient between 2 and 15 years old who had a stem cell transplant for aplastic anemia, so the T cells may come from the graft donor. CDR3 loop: CASSFGLGDTEAFF. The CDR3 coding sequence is TGTGCCAGCAGCTTCGGATTAGGGGACACTGAAGCTTTCTTT.